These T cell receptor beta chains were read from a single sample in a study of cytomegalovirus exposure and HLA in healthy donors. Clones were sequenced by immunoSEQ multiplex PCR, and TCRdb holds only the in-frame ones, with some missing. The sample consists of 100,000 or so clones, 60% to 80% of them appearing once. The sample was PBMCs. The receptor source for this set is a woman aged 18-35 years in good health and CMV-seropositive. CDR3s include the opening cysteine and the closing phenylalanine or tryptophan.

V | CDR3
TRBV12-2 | CASRLPGREQFF
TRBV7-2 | CASSPRLGGELFF
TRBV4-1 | CASSQSRLAGGPAYNEQFF
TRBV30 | CAWSGLGTGELFF
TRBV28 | CASTAGQVYGYTF
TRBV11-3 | CASSVLTGSEQYF
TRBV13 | CASSLGARLFSYEQYF
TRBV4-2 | CASSQVSREGLHNEQFF
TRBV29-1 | CSVEVPDRWARNEQFF
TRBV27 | CASSAGTGVGEQYF
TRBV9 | CASSARTGNTDTQYF
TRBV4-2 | CASSQGLADYEQYF
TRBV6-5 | CASSYSKGLSNEQFF
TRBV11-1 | CASRSSGANVLTF
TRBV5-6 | CASSLPGNAEAFF
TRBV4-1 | CASSQDPGSATNEKLFF
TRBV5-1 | CASSYRTGEETQYF
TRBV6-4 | CARRGGNQPQHF
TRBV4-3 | CASSQNRDRVYNEQFF
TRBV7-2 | CASSLTGNRETQYF
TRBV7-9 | CASSLRQGAGNTIYF
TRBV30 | CAWATQPSNEQFF
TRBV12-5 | CASGLVRMGLAAKNIQYF
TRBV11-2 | CASSEYNEQFF
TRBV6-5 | CASSYSGTGVAYEQYF
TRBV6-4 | CASSDGTGTYGYTF
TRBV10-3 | CAISPSAALSYEQYF
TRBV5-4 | CASSLDRTGNTIYF
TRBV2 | CASSAASGTNADTQYF
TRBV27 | CASSPGTDNQPQHF
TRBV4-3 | CASSPATGVEKLFF
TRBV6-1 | CASSGPSGPSYEQYF
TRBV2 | CASRSKQGTEAFF
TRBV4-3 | CASSQVIAGGRTYEQYF
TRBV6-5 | CASSSDGGWHTGELFF
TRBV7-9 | CSSSLLANTEAFF
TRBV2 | CASSRRFGTGNYGYTF
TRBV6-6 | CASRGGGMTYEQYF
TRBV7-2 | CASILTGGYEQYF
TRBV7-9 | CASSKYIGLAGADTQYF
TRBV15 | CATSTRTVTNEKLFF